These 31 T cell receptor beta chains share one sample of origin, sequenced in a study of blood T cell repertoires in COVID-19. The protocol was immunoSEQ multiplex PCR, while the TCRdb copy is restricted to in-frame clones and leaves out a portion. The sample has roughly 190,000 clones; more than 65% are singletons. Sequences were obtained from peripheral blood. Receptors were obtained from a human donor with acute or convalescent COVID-19. The donor label of this sample is uncertain.

The chain joins TRBV30 to TRBJ1-4; a possible D gene is TRBD1 (5 bases). Germline V gene lookup returns CDR1 GTSNPN and CDR2 SVGIG (reference sequence). Trimming left V 3 bases short and J 14 bases short, with 25 bases between. The CDR3 is 15 residues long. CDR3 sequence: CAWSPNTGLLGNLFF. Here the CDR3 DNA reads TGTGCCTGGAGCCCTAACACGGGACTACTAGGGAATCTGTTTTTT. Variable domain in full (rest from reference TRBV30 and TRBJ1-4): SQTIHQWPATLVQPVGSPLSLECTVEGTSNPNLYWYRQAAGRGLQLLFYSVGIGQISSEVPQNLSASRPQDRQFILSSKKLLLSDSGFYLCAWSPNTGLLGNLFFGSGTQLSVL.

J is TRBJ2-7 and V is TRBV6-5, with D maybe TRBD2 (5 bases). This CDR3 is 14 amino acids long. Trimming removed 2 bases at V and 2 bases at J, with 10 bases between. Germline CDR1 is MNHEY and CDR2 is SVGAGI. As DNA, the CDR3 is TGTGCCAGCAGTTACCCGTCGGGGACCTACGAGCAGTACTTC. Protein product: CASSYPSGTYEQYF.

This clone appeared once. J is TRBJ1-2 and V is TRBV2; D is ambiguous. This CDR3 region has 12 residues. CDR1 and CDR2 from the germline V gene are SNHLY and FYNNEI. The V end was cut by 10 bases, the J end by 2 bases, with 11 bases between. The CDR3 region has the DNA TGTGCCACACGGAACAGCAACTATGGCTACACCTTC. It specifies CATRNSNYGYTF.

This clone was seen a single time. The rearrangement uses TRBV27 and TRBJ2-7; D possibly corresponds to TRBD2 (7 bases). Germline CDR1 MNHEY, CDR2 SMNVEV (reference sequence). The CDR3 extends over 15 amino acids. With 7 bases removed from V and 1 base from J, the gap between germline ends came to 17 bases. DNA of the CDR3: TGTGCCAGCACCCAAGGGGGGGACGGATCCTACGAGCAGTACTTC. Translating gives CASTQGGDGSYEQYF.

This chain uses TRBV28 with TRBJ2-3; 9 bases agree with TRBD2. CDR3 length: 15 amino acids. Looked up from germline, CDR1 is MDHEN and CDR2 is SYDVKM. Trimming at V came to 6 bases and at J to 8 bases, leaving 12 bases not matched to a gene. The CDR3 here is CASRAPGLAPTTQYF. The CDR3 region has the DNA TGTGCCAGCAGAGCTCCGGGACTAGCCCCTACTACGCAGTATTTT.

This clone was observed a few times. The chain is built from TRBV12-3 or TRBV12-4 and TRBJ1-2; D gene ambiguous. The CDR3 loop spans 12 amino acids. V was trimmed by 6 bases and J by 5 bases, leaving 10 bases between them. The DNA for the CDR3 is TGTGCCAGCAGCTTTGGAGGATATGGCTACACCTTC. This encodes CASSFGGYGYTF.

This chain uses TRBV12-3 or TRBV12-4 with TRBJ1-1; no clear D gene. V was cut by 5 bases and J by 1 base, with 8 bases left in between. This CDR3 comprises 13 residues. CDR3 loop: CASSTRQNTEAFF. The CDR3 DNA is TGTGCCAGCAGTACCCGACAGAACACTGAAGCTTTCTTT.

The chain couples TRBV6-5 to TRBJ1-1, with TRBD1 identical over 9 bases. CDR3 size: 15 residues. Trimming at V came to 6 bases and at J to 7 bases, leaving 12 bases not matched to a gene. Germline V gene lookup returns CDR1 MNHEY and CDR2 SVGAGI. As DNA, the CDR3 is TGTGCCAGCAGGAGCTCGGGACAGGGCGTTGGTGAAGCTTTCTTT. Residues: CASRSSGQGVGEAFF.

The chain uses TRBV21-1 and TRBJ1-1. TRBV21-1 is a pseudogene segment. This CDR3 has 16 residues. The CDR3 is CATSGDGREGHTEAFF. The CDR3 DNA follows: TGTGCCACCAGTGGGGATGGGAGGGAAGGACACACTGAAGCTTTCTTT.

The chain recombines TRBV2 with TRBJ2-5; 8 bases fit TRBD2. CDR1 is SNHLY and CDR2 is FYNNEI in the germline V gene. The CDR3 is 16 residues long. J was trimmed by 1 base and V by 2 bases; bases with no gene match: 6. DNA for the CDR3: TGTGCCAGCAGTGAAAGGGCGGGGGGCGCCCAAGAGACCCAGTACTTC. Translating gives CASSERAGGAQETQYF.

The chain carries TRBV5-1 and TRBJ2-5; 8 positions match TRBD2. Germline V gives CDR1 SGHRS, CDR2 YFSETQ. CDR3 length: 15 residues. The V gene end was trimmed by 0 bases and the J gene end by 2 bases; junction bases not matched to a gene: 3. CDR3 DNA sequence: TGCGCCAGCAGCTTGGTGGGGACTAGTCAAGAGACCCAGTACTTC. Protein sequence: CASSLVGTSQETQYF.

V usage is TRBV30 and J usage is TRBJ2-1, with D perhaps TRBD2 (5 bases). This CDR3 has 13 residues. Trimming removed 2 bases at V and 10 bases at J, with 15 bases between. CDR1 is GTSNPN and CDR2 is SVGIG in the germline V gene (reference sequence). In DNA form, the CDR3 reads TGTGCCTGGAGTACAACCGGGGAAGGAGAGCAGTTCTTC. It translates to CAWSTTGEGEQFF.

This clone has only a few counts. The rearrangement joins TRBV6-5 to TRBJ1-4; the match to TRBD1 covers 9 bases. The trim removed 4 bases at V and 7 bases at J, leaving 10 bases unmatched. In germline, CDR1 is MNHEY, CDR2 SVGAGI. The CDR3 is 16 residues long. The CDR3 is CASSSLPGTGSEKLFF. CDR3 in DNA: TGTGCCAGCAGTTCGCTACCCGGGACAGGGAGTGAAAAACTGTTTTTT.

The chain joins TRBV5-1 to TRBJ2-3; weak D call: TRBD2 (6 bases). V was clipped by 4 bases and J by 6 bases, with 24 bases between them. CDR3 length equals 17 residues. CDR1 SGHRS and CDR2 YFSETQ come from the germline V gene. The CDR3 reads CASSLVGGTPLRDTQYF. The CDR3 nucleotides are TGCGCCAGCAGCCTCGTGGGCGGGACGCCCTTGAGGGATACGCAGTATTTT. Using reference TRBV5-1 and TRBJ2-3 for the parts outside the CDR3, the full variable domain is KAGVTQTPRYLIKTRGQQVTLSCSPISGHRSVSWYQQTPGQGLQFLFEYFSETQRNKGNFPGRFSGRQFSNSRSEMNVSTLELGDSALYLCASSLVGGTPLRDTQYFGPGTRLTVL.

This chain uses TRBV5-1 with TRBJ1-1, with TRBD1 matching 10 bases. V lost 6 bases, J lost 5 bases, and 7 bases stayed unmatched. Germline CDR1 is SGHRS and CDR2 is YFSETQ. CDR3 length equals 14 residues. CDR3 region: CASNREDRGTEAFF. CDR3 sequence (DNA): TGCGCCAGCAACCGGGAGGACAGGGGGACTGAAGCTTTCTTT.

The rearrangement uses TRBV9 and TRBJ2-2; TRBD2 matches 7 bases. The CDR3 runs 14 residues. With V trimmed by 3 bases and J by 3 bases, 2 bases remained unmatched. The germline gives CDR1 SGDLS, CDR2 YYNGEE. CDR3 DNA: TGTGCCAGCAGCGCCCGGGGGGACACCGGGGAGCTGTTTTTT. This sequence encodes CASSARGDTGELFF.

The rearrangement joins TRBV2 to TRBJ1-2, with D possibly being TRBD1 (6 bases). The CDR3 consists of 15 residues. V was cut by 6 bases and J by 4 bases, with 18 bases left in between. Germline loops: CDR1 SNHLY, CDR2 FYNNEI. The CDR3 region is CASSDTGSVGYGYTF. CDR3 nucleotides: TGTGCCAGCAGCGACACAGGGAGCGTGGGCTATGGCTACACCTTC.

The J gene is TRBJ2-7, the V gene TRBV28; 10 nucleotides align to TRBD2. Trimming took 6 bases from V and 2 from J; bases not matched to a gene: 4. The CDR3 contains 14 residues. Germline loops: CDR1 MDHEN, CDR2 SYDVKM. The CDR3, as DNA: TGTGCCAGCAGGCCGGGACTAGCGACCTACGAGCAGTACTTC. Translating it yields CASRPGLATYEQYF.

V and J are TRBV6-5 and TRBJ2-1, with D possibly TRBD2 on 6 matching bases. The CDR3 has 12 residues. V gave up 6 bases and J gave up 4 bases, with 7 bases separating them. Germline V gives CDR1 MNHEY, CDR2 SVGAGI. The CDR3 DNA follows: TGTGCCAGCAGGGGAGGATACAATGAGCAGTTCTTC. Translation gives CASRGGYNEQFF.

This rearrangement joins TRBV9 to TRBJ2-1, with 8 bases aligning to TRBD2. Germline lookup yields CDR1 SGDLS and CDR2 YYNGEE. The V segment lost 4 bases and the J segment 5 bases; nucleotides outside the gene matches: 8. The CDR3 has 15 residues. CDR3: CASSPDSGGHNEQFF. DNA of the CDR3: TGTGCCAGCAGCCCCGACAGCGGGGGACACAATGAGCAGTTCTTC.

J is TRBJ2-3 and V is TRBV6-2 or TRBV6-3; weak D call: TRBD2 (5 bases). The germline V gene encodes CDR1 MNHEY and CDR2 SVGEGT. The CDR3 length is 13 residues. V was pared by 5 bases and J by 4 bases, with 10 bases between. CDR3 loop: CASSSGKADTQYF. As DNA, the CDR3 is TGTGCCAGCAGTAGCGGAAAGGCAGATACGCAGTATTTT.

Comment on this clone: This CDR3 is also generated by other DNA sequences in the sample. The CDR3 loop reads CASSSTSGGANEQFF. The CDR3 coding sequence is TGCGCCAGCAGCTCGACTAGCGGGGGGGCAAATGAGCAGTTCTTC. V is TRBV5-1 and J is TRBJ2-1; TRBD2 aligns across 14 bases. The CDR3 is 15 residues long. J lost 7 bases, V lost 3 bases, and 3 bases had no gene match. CDR1 SGHRS and CDR2 YFSETQ come from the germline V gene. Variable domain in full (rest from reference TRBV5-1 and TRBJ2-1): KAGVTQTPRYLIKTRGQQVTLSCSPISGHRSVSWYQQTPGQGLQFLFEYFSETQRNKGNFPGRFSGRQFSNSRSEMNVSTLELGDSALYLCASSSTSGGANEQFFGPGTRLTVL.

This clone was picked up a small number of times. V is TRBV4-1 and J is TRBJ2-3; TRBD2 aligns across 12 bases. From germline, CDR1 is MGHRA and CDR2 YSYEKL. Trimming cost V 1 base and J 4 bases; bases outside gene matches: 6. The CDR3 loop spans 17 amino acids. CDR3 nucleotide sequence: TGCGCCAGCAGCCAAGGGCTAGCGGGGGGGCTTGCAGATACGCAGTATTTT. It encodes CASSQGLAGGLADTQYF.

The rearrangement joins TRBV2 to TRBJ2-1, with D possibly matching TRBD2 (6 bases). V was shortened by 6 bases and J by 9 bases, with 15 bases between the two germline ends. The CDR3 is made up of 13 amino acids. CDR1 is SNHLY, CDR2 FYNNEI, per germline. The CDR3 region is CASRLTGEAEQFF. As DNA, the CDR3 is TGTGCCAGCAGGCTAACCGGGGAGGCTGAGCAGTTCTTC.

The CDR3 region is CASSLRIAGQETQYF. The CDR3 nucleotides are TGTGCCAGCAGCCTCCGTATAGCGGGGCAAGAGACCCAGTACTTC. The gene calls are TRBV7-2 and TRBJ2-5; 8 positions match TRBD2. The CDR3 is 15 amino acids. CDR1 and CDR2 (germline): SGHTA, FQGNSA. Trimming took 5 bases from V and 2 from J; bases not matched to a gene: 7.

This clone was seen once. The chain couples TRBV9 to TRBJ2-3; 7 bases line up with TRBD2. The length of the CDR3 is 15 residues. After removal of 3 bases from V and 1 base from J, the junction contained 5 bases not matched to a gene. Germline CDR1 SGDLS, CDR2 YYNGEE. The CDR3 protein is CASSASGGGTDTQYF. For the CDR3, the DNA is TGTGCCAGCAGCGCCTCTGGGGGGGGCACAGATACGCAGTATTTT.

V usage is TRBV6-2 or TRBV6-3 and J usage is TRBJ2-5, with D tentatively TRBD2 (6 bases). The CDR3 is 16 residues long. The V gene lost 6 bases and the J gene lost 4 bases, with 21 bases spanning the gap. CDR1 and CDR2 (germline): MNHEY, SVGEGT. The CDR3 is CASSDIRAGPRETQYF. The CDR3 DNA reads as TGTGCCAGCAGCGATATCCGAGCGGGCCCAAGAGAGACCCAGTACTTC.

This chain connects TRBV27 to TRBJ2-7; TRBD1 matches at 7 bases. Germline assignment: CDR1 MNHEY and CDR2 SMNVEV (reference sequence). The CDR3 length is 12 residues. V lost 4 bases to trimming and J lost 12 bases; unmatched junction nucleotides: 9. The CDR3 nucleotides are TGTGCCAGCAGTTCCCGGACAGGTCGAGCGTACTTC. Translation: CASSSRTGRAYF.

This clone showed up just once. The chain joins TRBV11-3 to TRBJ2-2, with 11 bases identical to TRBD1. The V segment lost 1 base and the J segment 5 bases; nucleotides outside the gene matches: 9. The CDR3 totals 18 residues. CDR1 and CDR2 (germline): SGHNT, YENEEA. The CDR3 nucleotides are TGTGCCAGCAGCTTAGGTCGCGGGACAGGGGGTGGAACCGGGGAGCTGTTTTTT. Translation gives CASSLGRGTGGGTGELFF.

The J gene is TRBJ2-7, the V gene TRBV19, with a possible D match to TRBD1 (6 bases). Germline values: CDR1 LNHDA, CDR2 SQIVND (reference sequence). The CDR3 runs 13 residues. V was pared by 0 bases and J by 3 bases, with 6 bases between. The CDR3 region is CASSIEQGYEQYF. The CDR3 DNA reads TGTGCCAGTAGTATAGAACAGGGCTACGAGCAGTACTTC.

The J gene is TRBJ2-5, the V gene TRBV5-1, with TRBD1 matching over 7 bases. Per germline, CDR1 SGHRS and CDR2 YFSETQ. The CDR3 consists of 15 residues. The J segment lost 3 bases and the V segment lost 3 bases, leaving 8 bases of the junction unmatched. CDR3 amino acids: CASSSTGSWEETQYF. The CDR3 DNA sequence: TGCGCCAGCAGCTCGACAGGGAGTTGGGAAGAGACCCAGTACTTC.